Listed below are T cell receptor beta chains from one sample, sequenced in a study of blood T cells in healthy people across ages. One entry per CDR3 protein, called by TCRdb with MiXCR from the 5' RACE reads. The sample holds over 600,000 distinct CDR3 sequences; 40% to 45% are singletons and the top ten take 25% to 35%. Sequencing used blood. The receptors come from a man older than 75 in good health. Both conserved end residues are part of each CDR3.

CDR3aa,len,v_gene
CASSYELAGTTGELFF,16,TRBV6-6
CASSAVTSTETQYF,14,TRBV9
CASSRGTSGGHQETQYF,17,TRBV4-2
CAWNRNYNEQFF,12,TRBV30
CSVVAAYEQYF,11,TRBV29-1
CASKIQGNMNTEAFF,15,TRBV2
CASSQPDPRGGGYTF,15,TRBV4-2
CASSRRDRAYGYTF,14,TRBV3-1
CASSQVVQMNTEAFF,15,TRBV4-3
CASSLDRGQAETQYF,15,TRBV7-2
CASSWTSGSSNTQYF,15,TRBV7-2
CSARGRPAYEQYF,13,TRBV20-1
CASSYLGGLEQYF,13,TRBV6-2/TRBV6-3
CSARPDRHNSPLHF,14,TRBV20-1
CASNQGWGTYGYTF,14,TRBV4-1
CASRVGPSTDTQYF,14,TRBV19
CSASEDEQYF,10,TRBV20-1
CASSYFQTETGELFF,15,TRBV6-2/TRBV6-3
CASSLALSSNEQYF,14,TRBV5-1
CACSLDLNGYTF,12,TRBV7-2
CASTRSRDYGYTF,13,TRBV6-1
CASSSQGRYGYTF,13,TRBV7-2
CASSQGTSGLSTDTQYF,17,TRBV3-1
CASSLRQGYSPLHF,14,TRBV2
CSAAFTSSHTDTQYF,15,TRBV20-1
CASSLLRLAGSSYEQYF,17,TRBV28
CASSDSPDLEQYF,13,TRBV6-2/TRBV6-3
CASSHRAEFLYNEQFF,16,TRBV14
CASSFGGLSSYNEQYF,16,TRBV28
CASSLDPRDDTQYF,14,TRBV7-9
CASSLVSGGISQPQHF,16,TRBV7-2
CSARGGGDEQYF,12,TRBV20-1
CASSLATGEQYF,12,TRBV7-2
CSVTTGGNSREQYF,14,TRBV29-1
CSGKNRAANEQFF,13,TRBV20-1
CVSSYALAASTDTQYF,16,TRBV6-6
CASSDHTSTTNEKLFF,16,TRBV2
CASSSQTSGATQYF,14,TRBV7-2
CASRKPNYNEQFF,13,TRBV11-2
CACRAGGDTGELFF,14,TRBV6-1
CASRQQVNTEAFF,13,TRBV2
CSAHGAGEETQYF,13,TRBV20-1
CASSLTTGTGGAGYGYTF,18,TRBV7-9
CAWRPVVDSNLFSTDTQYF,19,TRBV30
CATGLFQETQYF,12,TRBV15
CASSTGPPTGDTQYF,15,TRBV27
CASSLGSQGYNEQYF,15,TRBV7-7
CSVAASGGADTQYF,14,TRBV29-1
CASSQDTGGYGANVLTF,17,TRBV3-1